This entry lists 26 T cell receptor beta chains sequenced from one sample in a study of cytomegalovirus exposure and HLA in healthy donors. Assay used: immunoSEQ multiplex PCR; TCRdb lists only in-frame clones, some missing. The sample has under 200,000 clones; roughly 96% are singletons. The sample comprised PBMCs. Receptor source: a woman between 18 and 30 years old in good health and CMV-seronegative.

V is TRBV2 and J is TRBJ2-4; TRBD2 might be the D (7 bases). The germline gives CDR1 SNHLY, CDR2 FYNNEI. Trimming took 1 base from V and 2 from J, leaving 18 bases between them. The CDR3 contains 18 residues. CDR3 nucleotides: TGTGCCAGCAGTGAAGGTAGGGGGGGTGGAGTAACCAAAAACATTCAGTACTTC. It yields the protein CASSEGRGGGVTKNIQYF.

V is TRBV11-3 and J is TRBJ1-1, with a weak D call TRBD1 (5 bases). The CDR3 has 13 amino acids. Germline CDR1 is SGHNT and CDR2 is YENEEA. The V end was cut by 5 bases, the J end by 3 bases, with 10 bases between. The CDR3 here is CASSHGGHTEAFF. The CDR3 DNA reads TGTGCCAGCAGCCACGGGGGTCACACTGAAGCTTTCTTT.

J is TRBJ2-1 and V is TRBV6-5; perhaps TRBD2 as D (7 bases). There are 16 residues in the CDR3. V lost 0 bases and J 5 bases, leaving 14 bases between the germline ends. Per germline, CDR1 MNHEY and CDR2 SVGAGI. The CDR3 is CASSYSRGGAHNEQFF. DNA for the CDR3: TGTGCCAGCAGTTACTCGAGAGGGGGGGCCCACAATGAGCAGTTCTTC.

The chain couples TRBV9 to TRBJ1-2; D remains ambiguous. Germline V lookup: CDR1 SGDLS, CDR2 YYNGEE. The length of the CDR3 is 16 residues. V was clipped by 4 bases and J by 5 bases, with 21 bases between them. The CDR3 protein is CASSPGGFVGSYGYTF. CDR3 sequence (DNA): TGTGCCAGCAGCCCCGGAGGATTTGTTGGTAGTTATGGCTACACCTTC.

V is TRBV25-1 and J is TRBJ1-1, with D possibly TRBD1 on 6 matching bases. V lost 4 bases, J lost 4 bases, and 19 bases lay in between. CDR3 length equals 16 residues. Germline values: CDR1 MGHDK, CDR2 SYGVNS. CDR3 DNA sequence: TGTGCCAGCAGTGCTCCGGGACACTTTATGACCACTGAAGCTTTCTTT. It yields the protein CASSAPGHFMTTEAFF.

The chain couples TRBV30 to TRBJ2-2; a possible D gene is TRBD2 (6 bases). With 5 bases removed from V and 6 bases from J, the gap between germline ends came to 22 bases. Germline V lookup: CDR1 GTSNPN, CDR2 SVGIG (reference sequence). The CDR3 runs 16 residues. CDR3 sequence reads: CAWCRDFTSGAGELFF. The CDR3 coding sequence is TGTGCCTGGTGTCGCGATTTTACCTCGGGGGCCGGGGAGCTGTTTTTT.

About this clone: The same CDR3 also results from other DNA sequences found in this sample. The chain recombines TRBV2 with TRBJ1-5, with 8 bases matching TRBD1. V gave up 5 bases and J gave up 2 bases; unmatched junction bases: 5. There are 15 residues in the CDR3. The germline gives CDR1 SNHLY, CDR2 FYNNEI. The CDR3 here is CASSPDRGGNQPQHF. The CDR3 DNA reads TGTGCCAGCAGTCCCGACAGGGGTGGCAATCAGCCCCAGCATTTT.

The chain employs TRBV7-2 and TRBJ2-4, with 10 bases fitting TRBD2. Per germline, CDR1 SGHTA and CDR2 FQGNSA. V lost 0 bases, J lost 6 bases, and 2 bases stayed unmatched. This CDR3 comprises 15 residues. This chain's CDR3 is CASSLAASGGNIQYF. The DNA for the CDR3 is TGTGCCAGCAGCTTAGCGGCTAGCGGGGGAAACATTCAGTACTTC.

The chain couples TRBV18 to TRBJ2-7; D remains unclear. Germline CDR1 and CDR2: KGHSH and LQKENI. V shed 1 base and J shed 5 bases, with 9 bases lying between them. CDR3 length equals 13 residues. The CDR3 DNA is TGTGCCAGCTCACCACTCGACACACACGAGCAGTACTTC. Translated, it gives CASSPLDTHEQYF.

This clone was seen only once. The chain employs TRBV19 and TRBJ2-5; 7 bases line up with TRBD1. CDR3 length: 15 residues. Germline lookup yields CDR1 LNHDA and CDR2 SQIVND (reference sequence). V was pared by 2 bases and J by 6 bases, with 9 bases of the junction left unmatched. The CDR3 bases are TGTGCCAGTAGTATATGGTCAGGGGGTCCGAAGACCCAGTACTTC. As protein: CASSIWSGGPKTQYF. Supplemented by reference TRBV19 and TRBJ2-5, the full variable domain reads DGGITQSPKYLFRKEGQNVTLSCEQNLNHDAMYWYRQDPGQGLRLIYYSQIVNDFQKGDIAEGYSVSREKKESFPLTVTSAQKNPTAFYLCASSIWSGGPKTQYFGPGTRLLVL.

V and J are TRBV5-6 and TRBJ2-2; 7 positions agree with TRBD2. V lost 4 bases, J lost 7 bases, and 7 bases stayed unmatched. The CDR3 totals 14 residues. Germline V lookup: CDR1 SGHDT, CDR2 YYEEEE. CDR3 coding DNA: TGTGCCAGCAGCCGGACGAGCGGGGTCGGGGAGCTGTTTTTT. Translating gives CASSRTSGVGELFF.

V and J are TRBV6-6 and TRBJ2-1; TRBD1 might be the D (6 bases). Germline V CDR1 and CDR2: MNHNY, SVGAGI (reference sequence). The ends were cut back, 0 bases at V and 8 bases at J, with 17 bases in the middle. This CDR3 has 16 amino acids. In nucleotides, the CDR3 is TGTGCCAGCAGTTACTCCAAAGGACAGACGTGGGATGAGCAGTTCTTC. As protein: CASSYSKGQTWDEQFF.

The chain combines TRBV19 with TRBJ2-1; 7 nucleotides line up with TRBD1. This CDR3 has 14 amino acids. Germline trimming cut 8 bases from V and 1 base from J; bases unmatched to any gene: 5. Looked up from germline, CDR1 is LNHDA and CDR2 is SQIVND (reference sequence). For the CDR3, the DNA is TGTGCCAGTCAAAGGGGGCAGTCCTACAATGAGCAGTTCTTC. This encodes CASQRGQSYNEQFF. Combining the CDR3 with reference TRBV19 and TRBJ2-1 gives the whole variable domain DGGITQSPKYLFRKEGQNVTLSCEQNLNHDAMYWYRQDPGQGLRLIYYSQIVNDFQKGDIAEGYSVSREKKESFPLTVTSAQKNPTAFYLCASQRGQSYNEQFFGPGTRLTVL.

The chain carries TRBV7-3 and TRBJ2-2; 9 nucleotides align to TRBD2. The V gene's germline CDR1 is SGHTA and CDR2 FQGTGA. Trimming removed 7 bases from V and 7 bases from J; junction bases left unmatched: 4. This CDR3 has 13 residues. The CDR3 DNA reads TGTGCCAGCAACGGCGGGGGGGTCGGGGAGCTGTTTTTT. It specifies CASNGGGVGELFF.

J is TRBJ1-4 and V is TRBV15; the D gene is possibly TRBD1 (5 bases). Trimming removed 0 bases from V and 10 bases from J, with 12 bases in between. Per germline, CDR1 LNHNV and CDR2 YYDKDF (reference sequence). The CDR3 extends over 14 amino acids. CDR3 DNA sequence: TGTGCCACCAGCAGAGATTCAGGGTTGGGAAAACTGTTTTTT. Residues: CATSRDSGLGKLFF. The full variable domain, in which reference TRBV15 and TRBJ1-4 provide the parts outside the CDR3, is DAMVIQNPRYQVTQFGKPVTLSCSQTLNHNVMYWYQQKSSQAPKLLFHYYDKDFNNEADTPDNFQSRRPNTSFCFLDIRSPGLGDTAMYLCATSRDSGLGKLFFGSGTQLSVL.

J is TRBJ1-5 and V is TRBV7-2; 9 positions match TRBD1. CDR1 and CDR2 from the germline V gene are SGHTA and FQGNSA. Losses at the gene ends were 5 bases for V and 2 bases for J; bases not matched to a gene: 4. This CDR3 has 15 amino acids. The CDR3 region has the DNA TGTGCCAGCAGCGGGGGACAGGGACGCAATCAGCCCCAGCATTTT. Its translation: CASSGGQGRNQPQHF.

The chain links TRBV6-5 to TRBJ2-7; 8 positions match TRBD2. CDR3 size: 15 residues. With 2 bases clipped from V and 3 bases from J, the junction kept 6 bases outside the gene matches. The germline V gene has CDR1 MNHEY and CDR2 SVGAGI. In DNA, the CDR3 is TGTGCCAGCAGTTACGCCCAGCGGGGGAACTACGAGCAGTACTTC. Translation: CASSYAQRGNYEQYF.

V gene TRBV2 combines with J gene TRBJ2-3; D remains ambiguous. The germline CDR1 and CDR2 sequences are SNHLY and FYNNEI. This CDR3 region has 12 residues. Deletions cut 8 bases from V and 2 bases from J, with 8 bases between. CDR3: CASRVYTDTQYF. CDR3 DNA sequence: TGTGCCAGCCGGGTTTACACAGATACGCAGTATTTT.

V gene TRBV4-1 combines with J gene TRBJ2-2; 10 positions match TRBD2. The germline V gene has CDR1 MGHRA and CDR2 YSYEKL. V gave up 1 base and J gave up 10 bases; unmatched junction bases: 6. This CDR3 is 15 amino acids long. The CDR3 here is CASSQVETSGVELFF. CDR3 DNA sequence: TGCGCCAGCAGCCAAGTGGAAACTAGCGGGGTGGAGCTGTTTTTT.

The gene calls are TRBV6-1 and TRBJ2-3; 8 bases align to TRBD1. J was trimmed by 5 bases and V by 1 base; bases with no gene match: 8. The CDR3 is 16 residues long. Per the germline V gene, CDR1 is MNHNS and CDR2 is SASEGT. This CDR3 reads CASSEVRRGRGDTQYF. In nucleotides, the CDR3 is TGTGCCAGCAGTGAAGTACGCAGGGGGCGCGGAGATACGCAGTATTTT.

A single count supports this clone. V is TRBV5-1 and J is TRBJ2-1, with 14 bases that match TRBD2. Per the germline V gene, CDR1 is SGHRS and CDR2 is YFSETQ. This CDR3 spans 21 amino acids. After removal of 4 bases from V and 0 bases from J, the junction contained 15 bases not matched to a gene. CDR3 amino acids: CASSPRRWTSGGPRSYNEQFF. CDR3 in DNA: TGCGCCAGCAGCCCCCGGAGATGGACTAGCGGGGGGCCCCGCTCCTACAATGAGCAGTTCTTC.

About this clone itself: Mismatch with germline at one junction end may stem from a read error. This rearrangement joins TRBV5-1 to TRBJ2-1, with TRBD2 identical over 15 bases. CDR3 size: 15 residues. Germline lookup yields CDR1 SGHRS and CDR2 YFSETQ. CDR3 region: CASTLGTSGGNEQFF. The CDR3 nucleotides are TGCGCCAGCACCTTGGGGACTAGCGGGGGGAATGAGCAGTTCTTC. The complete variable domain, with remaining parts taken from reference TRBV5-1 and TRBJ2-1, reads KAGVTQTPRYLIKTRGQQVTLSCSPISGHRSVSWYQQTPGQGLQFLFEYFSETQRNKGNFPGRFSGRQFSNSRSEMNVSTLELGDSALYLCASTLGTSGGNEQFFGPGTRLTVL.

J is TRBJ1-2 and V is TRBV7-6; TRBD1 aligns across 7 bases. The germline V gene encodes CDR1 SGHVS and CDR2 FNYEAQ. J gave up 8 bases and V 5 bases, and 8 bases lay outside the gene matches. CDR3 length: 13 residues. CDR3 nucleotides: TGTGCCAGCAGCCTCGACAGGGTACAGGGCTACACCTTC. It is translated as CASSLDRVQGYTF.

The sample holds one count of this clone. The chain combines TRBV5-1 with TRBJ2-5; 7 bases align to TRBD1. V gave up 0 bases and J gave up 2 bases; unmatched junction bases: 4. The CDR3 covers 15 residues. Germline CDR1 and CDR2: SGHRS and YFSETQ. The CDR3 bases are TGCGCCAGCAGCTTGGGGGGACAGCAGCAAGAGACCCAGTACTTC. It codes for CASSLGGQQQETQYF.

The rearrangement links TRBV7-2 to TRBJ2-1; weak D call: TRBD2 (5 bases). This CDR3 has 13 residues. V was trimmed by 5 bases and J by 6 bases, leaving 11 bases between them. CDR1 and CDR2 from the germline V gene are SGHTA and FQGNSA. The chain's CDR3 is CASSPRGFNEQFF. The CDR3 DNA reads TGTGCCAGCAGCCCCCGGGGTTTCAATGAGCAGTTCTTC. Filled out from reference TRBV7-2 and TRBJ2-1, the complete variable domain reads GAGVSQSPSNKVTEKGKDVELRCDPISGHTALYWYRQSLGQGLEFLIYFQGNSAPDKSGLPSDRFSAERTGGSVSTLTIQRTQQEDSAVYLCASSPRGFNEQFFGPGTRLTVL.

This CDR3 is CASSIAGGPSYEQYF. The CDR3 DNA reads TGTGCCAGTAGTATTGCGGGGGGACCCTCCTACGAGCAGTACTTC. The chain uses TRBV19 and TRBJ2-7, with 8 bases fitting TRBD2. The J segment lost 0 bases and the V segment lost 3 bases, leaving 4 bases of the junction unmatched. The CDR3 totals 15 residues. In germline, CDR1 is LNHDA, CDR2 SQIVND (reference sequence).